This TCR beta chain was identified in a study of blood T cell repertoires in COVID-19. Study summary: The study drew acute and convalescent COVID-19 samples from the United States, Italy and Spain. T cells, B-cell-depleted T cells, or PBMCs supplied cDNA or gDNA.

Methods used by the authors: Amplification of reference gene primers provided the estimated nucleated cell counts. The method was immunoSEQ multiplex PCR; TCRdb's version includes in-frame clones alone and lacks a portion of them. The V and J calls and clone size come from that table; D and trimming were worked out from the DNA. Of 180,000 or so clones listed, 85% to 90% are singletons. V lost 2 bases, J lost 7 bases, and 8 bases stayed unmatched. From germline, CDR1 is MNHEY and CDR2 SVGEGT. The CDR3 loop spans 15 amino acids. Sequences were obtained from peripheral blood. The chain uses TRBV6-2 or TRBV6-3 and TRBJ1-5; 7 nucleotides line up with TRBD1. The clonotype originates from a man between 18 and 35 years old with active or convalescent COVID-19. The DNA of the CDR3 is TGTGCCAGCAGTTACGAAGGGGGCGCCGGGCAGCCCCAGCATTTT. Residues: CASSYEGGAGQPQHF.